This T cell receptor (beta chain) was obtained from a study of CD8 T cells in Susac syndrome. An amount of RNA that ranged from roughly 0.5 to 1 ug was reverse transcribed with random hexamers. Multiplex PCR with immunoSEQ amplified the TCR beta CDR3 across 54 Vbeta and 13 Jbeta. TCRdb recomputed calls from the immunoSEQ multiplex PCR reads with MiXCR, one row per CDR3 protein. The sample carries 100,000 to 150,000 distinct CDR3 sequences, more than 80% recorded once. Germline V lookup: CDR1 SGHRS, CDR2 YFSETQ. Deletions cut 7 bases from V and 2 bases from J, with 12 bases between. The CDR3 contains 13 residues. Blood CD8+ and CD4+ T cells underwent high-throughput TCR beta sequencing. Bulk CD8+ and CD4+ cells came from magnetic negative isolation; CD8+ TEMRA by FACS.

Specimen: CD8+ T cells from PBMCs. The gene calls are TRBV5-1 and TRBJ1-1, with D unclear. The TCR originated in a human donor with multiple sclerosis. CDR3 protein: CASSGPINTEAFF. CDR3 DNA sequence: TGCGCCAGCTCTGGCCCCATTAACACTGAAGCTTTCTTT.